The T cell receptor beta chain described here comes from a study of T-cell reconstitution after alpha-beta-depleted transplantation in children. The authors prepared the TCRbeta library with unique molecular identifiers. TCRdb ran MiXCR on the PCR reads and lists one entry per CDR3 protein. Of about 500,000 distinct CDR3 sequences in the sample, approximately 30% were seen once. The sample here was PBMCs from the stem cell graft donor, taken from the stem cell graft. This TCR was recovered from a human donor who donated a stem cell graft to a child with aplastic anemia.

CDR3 coding DNA: TGTGCCAGCAGCGTTTCTAAGACGGTTAACTATGGCTACACCTTC. Translation gives CASSVSKTVNYGYTF. The V call is TRBV9, the J call TRBJ1-2; D uncertain. V lost 2 bases to trimming and J lost 1 base, with 12 bases between them. The germline V gene has CDR1 SGDLS and CDR2 YYNGEE. There are 15 residues in the CDR3.